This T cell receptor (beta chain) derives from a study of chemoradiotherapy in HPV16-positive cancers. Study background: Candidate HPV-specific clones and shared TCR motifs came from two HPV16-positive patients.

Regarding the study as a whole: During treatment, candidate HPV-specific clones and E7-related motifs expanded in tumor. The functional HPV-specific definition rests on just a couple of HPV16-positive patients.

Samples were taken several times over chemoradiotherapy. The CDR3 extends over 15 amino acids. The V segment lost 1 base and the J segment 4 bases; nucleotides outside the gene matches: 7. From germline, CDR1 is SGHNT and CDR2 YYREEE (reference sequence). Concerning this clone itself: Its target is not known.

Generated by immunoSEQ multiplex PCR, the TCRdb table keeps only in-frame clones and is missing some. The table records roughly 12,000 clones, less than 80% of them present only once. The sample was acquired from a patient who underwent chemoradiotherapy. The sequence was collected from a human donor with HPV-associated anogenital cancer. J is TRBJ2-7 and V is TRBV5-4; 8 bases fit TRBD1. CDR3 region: CASSLSGTGRYEQYF. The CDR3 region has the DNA TGTGCCAGCAGCTTGTCAGGGACAGGACGTTACGAGCAGTACTTC.